The TCR beta chain under discussion was sequenced for a study of blood T cell repertoires in COVID-19. The junction had 1 base not matched to a gene; V was cut back by 0 bases and J by 6 bases. The CDR3 contains 13 residues. Germline CDR1 GTSNPN, CDR2 SVGIG (reference sequence). Libraries were prepared by immunoSEQ multiplex PCR; TCRdb keeps only in-frame clonotypes and omits some of them. This sample has around 170,000 clones, with about 86% found just once. V usage is TRBV30 and J usage is TRBJ1-1; 10 bases match TRBD1. This TCR derives from a man younger than 40 with active or convalescent COVID-19. The sequenced material came from peripheral blood. Here the CDR3 DNA reads TGTGCCTGGAGTGTGACAGGGGGCTCTGAAGCTTTCTTT. It specifies CAWSVTGGSEAFF.